This record concerns one TCR beta chain sequence. The antigen is undetermined. The data belong to a study of T cell clones after liver transplantation. The CDR3 contains 17 residues. Trimming removed 5 bases from V and 4 bases from J; junction bases left unmatched: 6. Germline V gives CDR1 SGHTA, CDR2 FQGNSA. Some clones are missing from TCRdb's copy, which holds only in-frame ones; the method was immunoSEQ multiplex PCR. This table holds 50,000 to 60,000 clones, about 71% found once. Notes on the study in general: A larger donor-reactive than third-party decline suggested partial antigen-specific deletion. In most of the 8 subjects, circulating graft-donor-reactive CD4 TCRbeta sequences fell significantly after transplant.

The receptor was derived from a human patient who received a liver transplant. Some T cells may be graft donor cells. The J gene is TRBJ2-2, the V gene TRBV7-2, with 14 bases matching TRBD2. This specimen consisted of CD4+ T cells from blood, obtained at the approximately 16-month timepoint. CDR3 nucleotides: TGTGCCAGCAGCCCCTCAGGACTAGCGGGGGGCACCGGGGAGCTGTTTTTT. Translation: CASSPSGLAGGTGELFF.